This TCR beta chain comes out of a study of blood T cell repertoires in COVID-19. Study information: The analysed material was cDNA or gDNA that came from T cells, B-cell-depleted T cells, or PBMCs.

The protocol was immunoSEQ multiplex PCR, while the TCRdb copy is restricted to in-frame clones and leaves out a portion. The data contain approximately 74,000 clones, roughly 88% of them singletons. Losses at the gene ends were 4 bases for V and 5 bases for J; bases not matched to a gene: 3. Germline V gene data show CDR1 as KGHSH and CDR2 as LQKENI. The CDR3 loop spans 15 amino acids. Sequencing was performed on peripheral blood. The genes are TRBV18 and TRBJ2-1; 12 positions agree with TRBD2. The receptor's source is a woman in her sixties or seventies with acute or convalescent COVID-19. The CDR3 region is CASSRGLAGNNEQFF. The DNA for the CDR3 is TGTGCCAGCTCACGAGGACTAGCGGGAAACAATGAGCAGTTCTTC.